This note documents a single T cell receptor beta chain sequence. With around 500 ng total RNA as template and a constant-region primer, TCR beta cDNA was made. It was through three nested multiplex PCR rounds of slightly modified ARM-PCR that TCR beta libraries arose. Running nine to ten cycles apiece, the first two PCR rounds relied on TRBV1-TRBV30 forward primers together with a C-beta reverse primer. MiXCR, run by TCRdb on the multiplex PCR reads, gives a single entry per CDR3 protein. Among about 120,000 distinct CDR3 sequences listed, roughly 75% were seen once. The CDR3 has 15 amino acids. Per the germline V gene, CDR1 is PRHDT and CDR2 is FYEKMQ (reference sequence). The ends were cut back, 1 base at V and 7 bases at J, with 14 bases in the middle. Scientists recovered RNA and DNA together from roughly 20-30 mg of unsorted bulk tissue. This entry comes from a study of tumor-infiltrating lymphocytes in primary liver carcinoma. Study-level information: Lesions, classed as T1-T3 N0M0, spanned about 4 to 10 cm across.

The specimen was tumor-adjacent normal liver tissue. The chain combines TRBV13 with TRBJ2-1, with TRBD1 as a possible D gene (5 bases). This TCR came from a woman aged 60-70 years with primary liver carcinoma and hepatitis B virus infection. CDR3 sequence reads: CASSLVLERGNEQFF. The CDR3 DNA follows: TGTGCCAGCAGCTTAGTGCTAGAAAGGGGAAATGAGCAGTTCTTC.